This T cell receptor (beta chain) came from a study of spatial heterogeneity in lung cancer. This clonotype was seen ten or more times. Its antigen is unidentified. Study findings and constraints: Higher tumor mutation counts went along with higher counts of expanded intratumoral alpha and beta TCRs.

As for time point: sample taken at primary tumor resection. A total of approximately 69 untreated early-stage non-small cell lung cancer patients served as donors. Unique molecular identifiers, one per molecule, were present on every TCR cDNA molecule. MiXCR, run by TCRdb on the 5' RACE reads, gives a single entry per CDR3 protein. The sample lists about 100,000 distinct CDR3 sequences; 3.5% to 5% were seen once. The material sequenced was lung tumor tissue, taken at surgery. This TCR came from a male donor with early-stage non-small cell lung cancer.

CDR3 amino acids: CASSLSRGGRGNNEQFF. In DNA, the CDR3 is TGTGCCAGCAGCTTAAGTCGTGGCGGGAGGGGAAACAATGAGCAGTTCTTC. The V gene is TRBV7-9, the J gene TRBJ2-1; 9 bases agree with TRBD2. The length of the CDR3 is 17 residues. The germline V gene has CDR1 SEHNR and CDR2 FQNEAQ (reference sequence). The trim removed 2 bases at V and 5 bases at J, leaving 10 bases unmatched.